This section outlines one T cell receptor beta chain sequence together with its context. No cognate antigen has been identified for it. Qualities for individual bases were not recorded, and no much larger clone is one base off. The data belong to a study of blood T cells in healthy people across ages (dated by TCRdb to between 2014 and 2017). Regarding the study in general: In model experiments, roughly one uniquely barcoded TCR beta cDNA molecule per two T cells was captured by template switching. Donors were grouped into four age groups: young (average approximately 15 years), middle-aged (around 39), aged (roughly 67) and long-lived (approximately 78). The study analyzed two additional independent replicas of 1 million unique cDNA reads from the same blood draw for two donors, one aged 18 to 30 and one aged 80 or older. Age-related changes in TCR beta repertoire diversity were measured in the study by deep sequencing normalized with unique cDNA molecular identifiers.

Libraries were built with 5' RACE. The data were produced on an Illumina HiSeq 2500. A second PCR of roughly 6 to 11 cycles was run with a J-beta primer mix and a sample-barcoded 5' primer. Each TCR beta cDNA molecule received a unique molecular identifier from a template-switch 5' adaptor carrying 12 random nucleotides. At least 3 million CDR3-containing paired-end reads were obtained from each sample. First-strand cDNA was synthesized from all RNA with the Mint cDNA synthesis kit, primed by a TRBC-specific oligonucleotide. All cDNA was treated with uracil-DNA glycosylase and then went through a first 18-cycle PCR with the universal primers M1SS and BC2_uni_R. The published analysis was carried out like this. For normalization, 1 million high-quality reads, each with a distinct molecular identifier, were randomly selected from each sample. Reads with shared molecular identifiers were discarded instead of being binned into consensus sequences. MiTCR, set to a Q25 quality threshold and the strictest error-elimination algorithm, was used for CDR3 identification, clonotype clustering and error correction. Lower-bound total TCR beta diversity was estimated with a nonparametric unseen species model using Euler transformation. TCRdb cleaned the public reads at Q25 with fastp, built clones with MiXCR and kept in-frame beta chains. CDR3 protein duplicates are merged, each entry listing the most common genes and DNA. The V and J calls were determined by TCRdb, not by the authors. The sample table records some 560,000 distinct CDR3 sequences; 25% to 35% of these occur just once. Approximately 3.6% of the sample is taken by the ten largest.

CDR1 and CDR2 were assigned from the germline V gene (reference sequence) as DFQATT and SNEGSKA. V is clipped by 3 bases and J by 10 bases, and the sequence between their germline boundaries is 13 bases long. The cysteine opens and the phenylalanine closes a CDR3 of 13 amino acids. Only the CDR3 portion is preserved as DNA: 39 bases, with reading frame beginning at the first base. Donors were under 40 systemically healthy Caucasian individuals from Russia aged roughly 6 to 90 years. Around 9.9 milliliters of peripheral blood were collected from each donor into EDTA-treated Vacutainer tubes. Ficoll-Paque density-gradient centrifugation was used to isolate PBMCs, with at least 6.5 million per sample. Total RNA was extracted from PBMCs with Trizol reagent, with at least 6 micrograms obtained per sample. The percentages of naive CD45RAhigh/CD27high T cells were determined by flow cytometry on a PBMC aliquot from every donor.

General conclusions and limits of the study: Estimates of total diversity based on one million sequenced T cells were considered lower bounds and underestimates. Since profiling was done on bulk unsorted PBMCs, naive and antigen-experienced compartments could not be conclusively compared. As age increased, observed TCR beta diversity per million T cells dropped in a roughly linear way, and a significant reduction was already evident by age about 36. Compared with the aged group, the long-lived group had more naive CD4+ T cells, fewer expanded clones and increased TCR diversity, suggesting age selection. Because donor CMV infection status was unknown, age-related changes in expanded clonotypes were potentially confounded. Observed TCR beta diversity correlated strongly with the percentage of naive T cells measured by flow cytometry.

Separately, the same data were catalogued under a study of T cells of mothers and their children. The second paper further reports: Donors were nine systemically healthy Caucasian individuals: three mothers and their six children. cDNA synthesis consumed the entire amount of extracted RNA, loaded at approximately 1.6 ug RNA in each 15 ul reaction. In the second PCR, the M1S primer introduced both the sample barcodes and 2-4 random nucleotides. More than 8 million TCR beta CDR3 reads were obtained from each mother, and about 3 million reads were obtained from each child. Thymic selection similarly shapes TCR recombination output in related and unrelated pairs, with minor effect from inherited differences. Normalized repertoire overlap was always found to be slightly, but never significantly, higher in related mother-child pairs than in unrelated mother-child pairs. Persistent microchimeric T cell clones were not detected, at a sensitivity of about 90 clones per million clonotypes. Deep NGS was used in the study to compare the TCR beta repertoires of mothers and children and to look for features that separate related mother-child pairs from unrelated individuals. Mothers averaged approximately 40 +/- 4 years of age and children averaged around 10 +/- 4 years. After adapter ligation was performed with NEBNext reagents, the libraries were sequenced on an Illumina HiSeq 2000 with 100+100 nt paired-end reads. Mother and child libraries were prepared a month apart and sequenced in separate runs to prevent cross-contamination. Each donor had between roughly 450,000 and 2,300,000 distinct TCR beta clonotypes identified. Naive TCR beta clonotypes were estimated from low-frequency clonotypes matched to each donor's FACS-determined naive share, without sorting.

The origin of this receptor is a boy between 2 and 15 years old in good health. Sequenced sample: blood. The chain was built from TRBV20-1 and TRBJ1-6; no D segment can be confidently identified. The CDR3 is CSASNGFGSPLHF. The DNA sequence follows: TGCAGTGCTAGTAACGGGTTTGGGTCACCCCTCCACTTT.